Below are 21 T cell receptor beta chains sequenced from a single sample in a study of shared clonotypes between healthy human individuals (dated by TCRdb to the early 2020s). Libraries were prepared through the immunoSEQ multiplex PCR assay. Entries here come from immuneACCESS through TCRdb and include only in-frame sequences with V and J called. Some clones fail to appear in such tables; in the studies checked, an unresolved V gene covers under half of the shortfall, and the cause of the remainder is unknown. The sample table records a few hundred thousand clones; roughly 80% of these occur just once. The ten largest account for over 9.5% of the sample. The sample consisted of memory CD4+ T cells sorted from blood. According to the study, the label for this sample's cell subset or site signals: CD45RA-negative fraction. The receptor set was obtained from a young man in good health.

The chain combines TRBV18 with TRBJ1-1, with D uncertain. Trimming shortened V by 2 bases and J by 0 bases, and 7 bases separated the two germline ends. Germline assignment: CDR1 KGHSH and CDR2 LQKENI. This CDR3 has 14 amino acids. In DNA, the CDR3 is TGTGCCAGCTCACCATTTGATGTGAACACTGAAGCTTTCTTT. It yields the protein CASSPFDVNTEAFF. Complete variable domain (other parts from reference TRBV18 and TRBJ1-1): NAGVMQNPRHLVRRRGQEARLRCSPMKGHSHVYWYRQLPEEGLKFMVYLQKENIIDESGMPKERFSAEFPKEGPSILRIQQVVRGDSAAYFCASSPFDVNTEAFFGQGTRLTVV.

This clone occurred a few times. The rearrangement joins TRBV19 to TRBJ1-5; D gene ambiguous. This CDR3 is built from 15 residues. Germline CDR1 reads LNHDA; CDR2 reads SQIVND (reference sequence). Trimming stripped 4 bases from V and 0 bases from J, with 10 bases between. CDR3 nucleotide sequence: TGTGCCAGTAGTACCCGTTTTGATAGCAATCAGCCCCAGCATTTT. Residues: CASSTRFDSNQPQHF. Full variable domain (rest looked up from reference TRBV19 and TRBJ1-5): DGGITQSPKYLFRKEGQNVTLSCEQNLNHDAMYWYRQDPGQGLRLIYYSQIVNDFQKGDIAEGYSVSREKKESFPLTVTSAQKNPTAFYLCASSTRFDSNQPQHFGDGTRLSIL.

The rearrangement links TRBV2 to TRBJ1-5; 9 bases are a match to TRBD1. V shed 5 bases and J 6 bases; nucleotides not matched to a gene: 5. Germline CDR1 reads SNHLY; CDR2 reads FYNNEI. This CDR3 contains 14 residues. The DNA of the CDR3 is TGTGCCAGCAGTTCAACAGGGGGCACTCAGCCCCAGCATTTT. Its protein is CASSSTGGTQPQHF.

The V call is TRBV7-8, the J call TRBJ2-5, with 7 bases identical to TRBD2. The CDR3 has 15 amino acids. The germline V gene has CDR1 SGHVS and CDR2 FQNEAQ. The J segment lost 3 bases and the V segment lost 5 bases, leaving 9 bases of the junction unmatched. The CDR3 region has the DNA TGTGCCAGCAGCCCCAGGACTAGTCGGAAAGAGACCCAGTACTTC. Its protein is CASSPRTSRKETQYF. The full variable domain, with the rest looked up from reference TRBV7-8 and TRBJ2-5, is GAGVSQSPRYKVAKRGQDVALRCDPISGHVSLFWYQQALGQGPEFLTYFQNEAQLDKSGLPSDRFFAERPEGSVSTLKIQRTQQEDSAVYLCASSPRTSRKETQYFGPGTRLLVL.

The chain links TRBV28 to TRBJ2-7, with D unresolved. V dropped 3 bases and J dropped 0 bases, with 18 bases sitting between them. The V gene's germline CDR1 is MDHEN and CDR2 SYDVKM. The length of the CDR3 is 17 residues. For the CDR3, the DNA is TGTGCCAGCAGTTTTAGCTCTCAGAACCCTAGCTCCTACGAGCAGTACTTC. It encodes CASSFSSQNPSSYEQYF.

CDR3 protein: CASSAVAGLNQPQHF. The CDR3 DNA reads TGTGCCAGCAGCGCAGTTGCCGGACTTAATCAGCCCCAGCATTTT. V is TRBV9 and J is TRBJ1-5; D not resolved. The germline V gene encodes CDR1 SGDLS and CDR2 YYNGEE. CDR3 length: 15 residues. Deletions cut 3 bases from V and 4 bases from J, with 14 bases between.

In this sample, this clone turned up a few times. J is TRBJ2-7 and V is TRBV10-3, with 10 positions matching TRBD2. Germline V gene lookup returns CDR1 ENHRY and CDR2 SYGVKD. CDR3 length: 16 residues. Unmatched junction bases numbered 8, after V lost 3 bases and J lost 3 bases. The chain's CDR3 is CAISDSTSGTNYEQYF. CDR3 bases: TGTGCCATCAGTGATTCCACTAGCGGGACCAACTACGAGCAGTACTTC.

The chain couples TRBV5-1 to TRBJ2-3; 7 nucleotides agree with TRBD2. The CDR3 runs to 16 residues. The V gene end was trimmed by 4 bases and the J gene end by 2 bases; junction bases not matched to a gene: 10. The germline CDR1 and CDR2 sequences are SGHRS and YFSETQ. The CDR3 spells CASSTGLSPSTDTQYF. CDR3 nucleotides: TGCGCCAGCAGCACGGGACTATCTCCCTCCACAGATACGCAGTATTTT.

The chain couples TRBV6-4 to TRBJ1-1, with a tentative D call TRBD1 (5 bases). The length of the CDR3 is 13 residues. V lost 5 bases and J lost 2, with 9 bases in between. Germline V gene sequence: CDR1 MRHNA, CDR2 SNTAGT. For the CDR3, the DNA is TGTGCCAGCAGTACAGGTTCCAACACTGAAGCTTTCTTT. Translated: CASSTGSNTEAFF.

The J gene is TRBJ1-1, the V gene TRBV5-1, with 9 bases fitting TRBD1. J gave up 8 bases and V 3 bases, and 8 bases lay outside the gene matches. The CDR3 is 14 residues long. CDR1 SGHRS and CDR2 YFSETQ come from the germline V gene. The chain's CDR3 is CASSSSPGQGEAFF. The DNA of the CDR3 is TGCGCCAGCAGCTCCTCCCCGGGACAGGGAGAAGCTTTCTTT.

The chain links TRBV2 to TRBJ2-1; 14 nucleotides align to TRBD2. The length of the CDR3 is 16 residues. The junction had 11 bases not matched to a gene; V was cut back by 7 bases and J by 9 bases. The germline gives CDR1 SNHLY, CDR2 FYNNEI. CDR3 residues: CASTDPGLAGDLEQFF. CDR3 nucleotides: TGTGCCAGCACCGATCCGGGACTAGCGGGAGATCTTGAGCAGTTCTTC. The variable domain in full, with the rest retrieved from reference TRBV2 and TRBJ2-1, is EPEVTQTPSHQVTQMGQEVILRCVPISNHLYFYWYRQILGQKVEFLVSFYNNEISEKSEIFDDQFSVERPDGSNFTLKIRSTKLEDSAMYFCASTDPGLAGDLEQFFGPGTRLTVL.

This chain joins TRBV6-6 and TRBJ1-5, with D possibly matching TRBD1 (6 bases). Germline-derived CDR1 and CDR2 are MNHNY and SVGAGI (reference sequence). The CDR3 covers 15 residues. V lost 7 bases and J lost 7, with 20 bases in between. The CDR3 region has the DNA TGTGCCAGCACCTCTGAAAAAACAGGGCCGCAGCCCCAGCATTTT. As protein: CASTSEKTGPQPQHF.

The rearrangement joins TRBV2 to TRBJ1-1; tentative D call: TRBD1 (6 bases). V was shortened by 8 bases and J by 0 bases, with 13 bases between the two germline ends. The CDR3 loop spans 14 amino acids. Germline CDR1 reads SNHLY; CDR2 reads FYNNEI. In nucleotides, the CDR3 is TGTGCCAGCTCGAGACAGGACCTGAACACTGAAGCTTTCTTT. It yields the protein CASSRQDLNTEAFF.

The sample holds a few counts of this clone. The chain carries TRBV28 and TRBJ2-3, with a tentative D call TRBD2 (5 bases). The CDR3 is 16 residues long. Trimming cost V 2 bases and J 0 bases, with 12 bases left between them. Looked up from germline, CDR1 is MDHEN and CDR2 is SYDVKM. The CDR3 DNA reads TGTGCCAGCAGTTTAGTCCAACCGGGGAGCACAGATACGCAGTATTTT. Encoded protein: CASSLVQPGSTDTQYF.

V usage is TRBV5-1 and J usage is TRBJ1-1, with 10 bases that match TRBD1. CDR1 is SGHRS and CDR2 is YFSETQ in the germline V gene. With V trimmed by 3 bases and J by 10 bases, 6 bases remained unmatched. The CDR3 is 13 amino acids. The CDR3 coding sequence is TGCGCCAGCAGCTCGGACAGGGGGACTTTAGCTTTCTTT. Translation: CASSSDRGTLAFF.

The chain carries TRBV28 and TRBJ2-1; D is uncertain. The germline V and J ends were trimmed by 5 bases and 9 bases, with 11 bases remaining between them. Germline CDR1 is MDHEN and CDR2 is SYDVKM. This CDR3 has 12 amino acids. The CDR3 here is CASSLSKGEQFF. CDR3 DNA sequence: TGTGCCAGCAGTCTCTCAAAGGGTGAGCAGTTCTTC. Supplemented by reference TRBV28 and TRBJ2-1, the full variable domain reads DVKVTQSSRYLVKRTGEKVFLECVQDMDHENMFWYRQDPGLGLRLIYFSYDVKMKEKGDIPEGYSVSREKKERFSLILESASTNQTSMYLCASSLSKGEQFFGPGTRLTVL.

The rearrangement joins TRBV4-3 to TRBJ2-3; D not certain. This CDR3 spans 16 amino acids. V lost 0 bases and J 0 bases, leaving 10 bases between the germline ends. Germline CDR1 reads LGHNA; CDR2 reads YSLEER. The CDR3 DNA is TGCGCCAGCAGCCAAGATGGGCCGGCTAGCACAGATACGCAGTATTTT. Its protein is CASSQDGPASTDTQYF.

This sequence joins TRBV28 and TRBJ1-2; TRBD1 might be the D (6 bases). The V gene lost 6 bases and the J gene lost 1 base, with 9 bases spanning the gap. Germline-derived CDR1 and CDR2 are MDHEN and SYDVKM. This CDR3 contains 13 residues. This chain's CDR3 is CASSRGGNYGYTF. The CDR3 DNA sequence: TGTGCCAGCAGCAGGGGAGGTAACTATGGCTACACCTTC.

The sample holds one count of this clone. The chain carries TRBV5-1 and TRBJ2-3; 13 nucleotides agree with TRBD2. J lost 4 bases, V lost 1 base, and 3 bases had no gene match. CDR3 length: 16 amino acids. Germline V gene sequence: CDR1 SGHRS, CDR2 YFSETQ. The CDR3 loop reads CASSLSTSGRADTQYF. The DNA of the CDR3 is TGCGCCAGCAGCTTGTCCACTAGCGGGAGGGCAGATACGCAGTATTTT.

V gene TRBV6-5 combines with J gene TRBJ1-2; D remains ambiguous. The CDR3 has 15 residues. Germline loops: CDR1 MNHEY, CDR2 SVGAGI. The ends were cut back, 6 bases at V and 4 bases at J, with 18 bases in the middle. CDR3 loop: CASSPQLQSLYGYTF. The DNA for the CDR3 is TGTGCCAGCAGCCCACAGCTACAATCCCTCTATGGCTACACCTTC.

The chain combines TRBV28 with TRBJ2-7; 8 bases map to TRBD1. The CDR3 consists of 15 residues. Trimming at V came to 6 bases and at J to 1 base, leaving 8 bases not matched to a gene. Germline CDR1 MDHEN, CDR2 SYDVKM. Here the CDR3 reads CASRTRGRPSYEQYF. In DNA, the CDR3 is TGTGCCAGCAGAACCAGGGGGCGCCCGTCCTACGAGCAGTACTTC.